What follows are 19 T cell receptor beta chains derived from one specimen sequenced in a study of CD8 T cells in Susac syndrome. It was with random hexamers that roughly 0.5 to 1 ug RNA was reverse transcribed. In TCRdb, the immunoSEQ multiplex PCR reads were re-called with MiXCR into one record per CDR3 protein. The sample holds 170,000 or so distinct CDR3 sequences; over 85% are singletons and the top ten take about 0.088%. The sequenced sample was CD4+ T cells from PBMCs. The receptors stem from a human donor with multiple sclerosis.

V gene TRBV7-9 combines with J gene TRBJ1-1, with D possibly being TRBD1 (6 bases). The V end was cut by 10 bases, the J end by 4 bases, with 19 bases between. The germline CDR1 and CDR2 sequences are SEHNR and FQNEAQ (reference sequence). This CDR3 has 14 amino acids. CDR3 sequence reads: CATTKGGGSTEAFF. The CDR3 coding sequence is TGTGCCACCACTAAAGGGGGGGGTAGCACTGAAGCTTTCTTT.

The rearrangement joins TRBV5-1 to TRBJ1-6, with D unclear. Trimming stripped 1 base from V and 3 bases from J, with 8 bases between. The CDR3 contains 15 residues. Germline CDR1 SGHRS, CDR2 YFSETQ. The CDR3 loop reads CASSLYSDYNSPLHF. The CDR3 region has the DNA TGCGCCAGCAGCTTGTACAGCGACTATAATTCACCCCTCCACTTT.

The rearrangement links TRBV9 to TRBJ2-5; the D is unclear. There are 13 residues in the CDR3. The V and J ends lost 0 bases and 7 bases respectively, with 10 bases between them. The germline V gene has CDR1 SGDLS and CDR2 YYNGEE. The CDR3 region has the DNA TGTGCCAGCAGCGTAGAACCTCGGGCGACCCAGTACTTC. It is translated as CASSVEPRATQYF.

In its sample, this clonotype was seen once. V usage is TRBV10-3 and J usage is TRBJ2-7, with D possibly being TRBD2 (6 bases). CDR1 is ENHRY and CDR2 is SYGVKD in the germline V gene. V lost 3 bases and J lost 7, with 13 bases in between. The CDR3 is 13 amino acids. The CDR3 nucleotides read TGTGCCATCAGTGACGGGAGCACGGGGGAGCAGTACTTC. As protein: CAISDGSTGEQYF.

The sample holds one count of this clonotype. CDR3 nucleotide sequence: TGTGCCTGGAGTGCCGGGAGTACGGGGGGTGGTCAGCCCCAGCATTTT. Amino acid sequence: CAWSAGSTGGGQPQHF. This chain joins TRBV30 and TRBJ1-5; D possibly corresponds to TRBD1 (5 bases). Looked up from germline, CDR1 is GTSNPN and CDR2 is SVGIG (reference sequence). Trimming cost V 1 base and J 6 bases, with 19 bases left between them. The CDR3 runs to 16 residues.

The V call is TRBV12-3 or TRBV12-4, the J call TRBJ2-7, with a possible D match to TRBD1 (7 bases). V dropped 3 bases and J dropped 5 bases, with 14 bases sitting between them. The CDR3 extends over 14 amino acids. The chain's CDR3 is CASSFTGAGHEQYF. As DNA, the CDR3 is TGTGCCAGCAGTTTTACAGGGGCGGGACACGAGCAGTACTTC.

This chain uses TRBV3-1 with TRBJ1-6; D ambiguous. The CDR3 totals 12 residues. In germline, CDR1 is LGHDT, CDR2 YNNKEL (reference sequence). Trimming shortened V by 2 bases and J by 13 bases, and 9 bases separated the two germline ends. Here the CDR3 reads CASSQPPLPLHF. Written as DNA, the CDR3 is TGTGCCAGCAGCCAACCCCCCCTCCCCCTCCACTTT.

The chain joins TRBV6-2 or TRBV6-3 to TRBJ2-2; TRBD2 aligns across 7 bases. The CDR3 sequence is 16 residues long. CDR1 is MNHEY, CDR2 SVGEGT, per germline. After removal of 6 bases from V and 0 bases from J, the junction contained 7 bases not matched to a gene. CDR3 DNA: TGTGCCAGCAGCCTGACGGGGGGAACGAACACCGGGGAGCTGTTTTTT. Residues: CASSLTGGTNTGELFF.

The chain combines TRBV20-1 with TRBJ2-3; D call uncertain. The CDR3 is 13 amino acids. Germline V gene data show CDR1 as DFQATT and CDR2 as SNEGSKA (reference sequence). The ends were cut back, 7 bases at V and 4 bases at J, with 15 bases in the middle. CDR3 sequence: CSVYSSWADTQYF. The CDR3 nucleotides read TGCAGTGTGTACTCCTCCTGGGCAGATACGCAGTATTTT.

The V gene is TRBV14, the J gene TRBJ2-4; TRBD1 or TRBD2 may be the D gene (6 bases each). V was pared by 4 bases and J by 12 bases, with 13 bases between. The length of the CDR3 is 12 residues. Germline values: CDR1 SGHDN, CDR2 FVKESK. The chain's CDR3 is CASSPMGGNQYF. CDR3 nucleotide sequence: TGTGCCAGCAGCCCGATGGGGGGCAATCAGTACTTC.

The chain has TRBV6-6 and TRBJ1-5; 10 bases align to TRBD1. The V segment lost 5 bases and the J segment 7 bases; nucleotides outside the gene matches: 8. This CDR3 has 15 amino acids. The V gene's germline CDR1 is MNHNY and CDR2 SVGAGI (reference sequence). CDR3 residues: CASSTTGTGDQPQHF. Written as DNA, the CDR3 is TGTGCCAGCAGTACCACCGGGACAGGGGACCAGCCCCAGCATTTT.

The rearrangement joins TRBV12-3 or TRBV12-4 to TRBJ1-5; perhaps TRBD1 as D (6 bases). Trimming stripped 5 bases from V and 3 bases from J, with 17 bases between. There are 16 residues in the CDR3. The CDR3 nucleotides read TGTGCCAGCAGTCCACAGGGCGGAGGGGTCAATCAGCCCCAGCATTTT. Translation gives CASSPQGGGVNQPQHF.

CDR3 protein: CASSPKSQGTGELFF. CDR3 DNA: TGTGCCAGCTCACCAAAGTCTCAGGGTACCGGGGAGCTGTTTTTT. The chain has TRBV18 and TRBJ2-2; maybe TRBD1 (5 bases). Per germline, CDR1 KGHSH and CDR2 LQKENI. This CDR3 has 15 amino acids. V was pared by 2 bases and J by 5 bases, with 12 bases between.

The chain employs TRBV7-2 and TRBJ1-3; a possible D gene is TRBD1 (6 bases). Germline V gene sequence: CDR1 SGHTA, CDR2 FQGNSA. The CDR3 runs 13 residues. Trimming left V 2 bases short and J 6 bases short, with 8 bases between. In DNA, the CDR3 is TGTGCCAGCAGCTTAAAGGGGGAAAACACCATATATTTT. Translating gives CASSLKGENTIYF.

The rearrangement links TRBV5-1 to TRBJ2-7, with a weak D call TRBD2 (6 bases). Germline values: CDR1 SGHRS, CDR2 YFSETQ. Between the trimmed V and J ends, which lost 3 bases and 11 bases, there was a span of 12 bases. This CDR3 spans 11 amino acids. The CDR3 here is CASSSEGTEYF. The CDR3 nucleotides are TGCGCCAGCAGCTCGGAGGGGACGGAGTACTTC.

In this sample, this clonotype turned up once. The J gene is TRBJ2-4, the V gene TRBV9; TRBD1 matches 11 bases. The CDR3 is 16 amino acids. Per germline, CDR1 SGDLS and CDR2 YYNGEE. Trimming took 4 bases from V and 2 from J; bases not matched to a gene: 5. For the CDR3, the DNA is TGTGCCAGCAGCACAGGGACAGGGGGTACCAAAAACATTCAGTACTTC. Protein sequence: CASSTGTGGTKNIQYF.

J is TRBJ2-3 and V is TRBV5-4, with D perhaps matching TRBD2 (7 bases). Germline CDR1 and CDR2: SGHNT and YYREEE (reference sequence). The V and J ends lost 5 bases and 4 bases respectively, with 17 bases between them. The CDR3 is made up of 15 amino acids. CDR3 sequence (DNA): TGTGCCAGCAGACGGGAGGACAGACGGTCAGATACGCAGTATTTT. Translating it yields CASRREDRRSDTQYF.

This chain connects TRBV12-3 or TRBV12-4 to TRBJ1-5, with D unresolved. Trimming stripped 6 bases from V and 8 bases from J, with 14 bases between. CDR3 size: 13 residues. This CDR3 is CASRSQSTEPQHF. CDR3 bases: TGTGCCAGCAGATCACAGTCGACGGAGCCCCAGCATTTT.

V usage is TRBV23-1 and J usage is TRBJ2-7, with a tentative D call TRBD1 (6 bases). TRBV23-1 is reported as an ORF; its role is uncertain. V lost 6 bases and J 6 bases, leaving 21 bases between the germline ends. The CDR3 covers 15 residues. This CDR3 is CASSHDRQNNSEQYF. The CDR3 bases are TGCGCCAGCAGCCACGACAGGCAGAACAACTCCGAGCAGTACTTC.